Following are 30 T cell receptor beta chains from one sample sequenced in a study of T cells in Graves' hyperthyroidism and ophthalmopathy. Researchers amplified the TCR beta CDR3 regions from RNA transcripts. HTBI primers were employed in a first-round RT-PCR of the TCR CDR3. Using its own MiXCR run on the multiplex PCR reads, TCRdb lists one record per CDR3 protein. The table has 250,000 to 400,000 distinct CDR3 sequences, around 15% seen once. The specimen sequenced was blood. These receptors came from a woman in her thirties or forties with Graves' ophthalmopathy.

In this sample, this clonotype turned up many times. The gene calls are TRBV29-1 and TRBJ1-1; no reliable D call. This CDR3 is 14 amino acids long. From germline, CDR1 is SQVTM and CDR2 ANQGSEA. The V gene lost 4 bases and the J gene lost 4 bases, with 16 bases spanning the gap. CDR3 amino acids: CSVAGSGIGTEAFF. CDR3 sequence (DNA): TGCAGCGTTGCGGGTTCTGGAATCGGCACTGAAGCTTTCTTT.

This sequence joins TRBV5-1 and TRBJ1-4; 9 bases are shared with TRBD1. There are 18 residues in the CDR3. J gave up 2 bases and V 2 bases, and 10 bases lay outside the gene matches. CDR1 and CDR2 from the germline V gene are SGHRS and YFSETQ. CDR3 coding DNA: TGCGCCAGCAGCTTACTAGGACAGGGGATAGCGACTAATGAAAAACTGTTTTTT. Translating it yields CASSLLGQGIATNEKLFF.

This clonotype was found a few times. The chain employs TRBV6-1 and TRBJ2-2; the match to TRBD1 covers 9 bases. This CDR3 has 17 residues. CDR1 and CDR2 (germline): MNHNS, SASEGT. V trimming: 7 bases; J trimming: 7 bases; junction bases outside the gene matches: 16. As DNA, the CDR3 is TGTGCCAGCACCATGAGAGCCGGGACAGGGAGCGTCGGGGAGCTGTTTTTT. As protein: CASTMRAGTGSVGELFF.

This clonotype was counted only a few times. The genes are TRBV24-1 and TRBJ2-3; 14 nucleotides match TRBD2. CDR3 length: 18 residues. Germline-derived CDR1 and CDR2 are KGHDR and SFDVKD. Trimming took 9 bases from V and 3 from J; bases not matched to a gene: 13. The DNA for the CDR3 is TGTGCCACCGCCGGGACTAGCGGGAGATCAACAGGGACAGATACGCAGTATTTT. Encoded protein: CATAGTSGRSTGTDTQYF.

This clonotype has ten or more counts. The chain uses TRBV10-3 and TRBJ2-1; a possible D gene is TRBD1 (5 bases). Germline-derived CDR1 and CDR2 are ENHRY and SYGVKD. The length of the CDR3 is 13 residues. The ends were cut back, 9 bases at V and 7 bases at J, with 16 bases in the middle. The CDR3 DNA is TGTGCCATATCAGGGATCGGTACAAATGAGCAGTTCTTC. It is translated as CAISGIGTNEQFF.

This clonotype was observed many times. V is TRBV7-2 and J is TRBJ2-3; TRBD1 matches 7 bases. V was pared by 1 base and J by 4 bases, with 5 bases of the junction left unmatched. CDR1 is SGHTA, CDR2 FQGNSA, per germline. This CDR3 is 15 amino acids long. The DNA for the CDR3 is TGTGCCAGCAGCTTAGAGGGGGCCTCGCCAGATACGCAGTATTTT. Protein: CASSLEGASPDTQYF.

This clonotype was seen a few times. The chain joins TRBV28 to TRBJ1-1; no clear D. The CDR3 is 20 amino acids. V lost 2 bases and J lost 0, with 25 bases in between. Germline V gene data show CDR1 as MDHEN and CDR2 as SYDVKM. CDR3 nucleotide sequence: TGTGCCAGCAGTTTAGAGGGCGCGGTGGGGAGATTCCTTATGAACACTGAAGCTTTCTTT. Protein sequence: CASSLEGAVGRFLMNTEAFF.

The rearrangement uses TRBV2 and TRBJ2-1; 8 nucleotides agree with TRBD1. CDR1 and CDR2 (germline): SNHLY, FYNNEI. CDR3 size: 16 residues. V trimming: 5 bases; J trimming: 0 bases; junction bases outside the gene matches: 6. The CDR3 is CASSIDRGRSYNEQFF. CDR3 bases: TGTGCCAGCAGTATCGACAGGGGTCGCTCCTACAATGAGCAGTTCTTC. Filled out from reference TRBV2 and TRBJ2-1, the complete variable domain reads EPEVTQTPSHQVTQMGQEVILRCVPISNHLYFYWYRQILGQKVEFLVSFYNNEISEKSEIFDDQFSVERPDGSNFTLKIRSTKLEDSAMYFCASSIDRGRSYNEQFFGPGTRLTVL.

This clonotype was found many times. The gene calls are TRBV6-2 or TRBV6-3 and TRBJ1-1; D not certain. V lost 7 bases and J lost 7, with 25 bases in between. The V gene's germline CDR1 is MNHEY and CDR2 SVGEGT. CDR3 size: 16 residues. The CDR3 bases are TGTGCCAGCACCACCCCTTACTCGAAGGGCAAGGGTGAAGCTTTCTTT. Translation gives CASTTPYSKGKGEAFF.

A few counts support this clonotype. The V call is TRBV6-5, the J call TRBJ2-7, with 12 positions matching TRBD2. Germline V gene sequence: CDR1 MNHEY, CDR2 SVGAGI. The length of the CDR3 is 17 residues. The V and J ends lost 0 bases and 2 bases, in that order; junction bases with no gene match: 5. The CDR3 protein is CASSYSGPSGRAYEQYF. CDR3 DNA: TGTGCCAGCAGTTACTCTGGGCCTAGCGGGAGGGCCTACGAGCAGTACTTC.

This clonotype was counted once. The chain employs TRBV5-1 and TRBJ2-3; 9 positions agree with TRBD2. Germline V gene sequence: CDR1 SGHRS, CDR2 YFSETQ. The CDR3 is 12 amino acids. With V trimmed by 3 bases and J by 12 bases, 5 bases remained unmatched. CDR3 sequence: CASSSSGASQYF. The DNA for the CDR3 is TGCGCCAGCAGCTCTAGCGGGGCCTCCCAGTATTTT. The complete variable domain, with remaining parts taken from reference TRBV5-1 and TRBJ2-3, reads KAGVTQTPRYLIKTRGQQVTLSCSPISGHRSVSWYQQTPGQGLQFLFEYFSETQRNKGNFPGRFSGRQFSNSRSEMNVSTLELGDSALYLCASSSSGASQYFGPGTRLTVL.

As regards this clonotype: A much bigger clone sits one base away, suggesting this may be a read error. The rearrangement uses TRBV20-1 and TRBJ2-3, with 8 bases lining up with TRBD2. The CDR3 covers 15 residues. J lost 7 bases, V lost 3 bases, and 12 bases had no gene match. The germline V gene has CDR1 DFQATT and CDR2 SNEGSKA (reference sequence). For the CDR3, the DNA is TGCAGTGCTAGTTCGCGTAGCGGGGAGTCACATACGCAGTATTTT. As protein: CSASSRSGESHTQYF.

The chain recombines TRBV20-1 with TRBJ2-7; TRBD2 matches at 10 bases. With V trimmed by 4 bases and J by 2 bases, 5 bases remained unmatched. The CDR3 is 14 residues long. Per the germline V gene, CDR1 is DFQATT and CDR2 is SNEGSKA (reference sequence). The CDR3 reads CSAISSGRAYEQYF. CDR3 sequence (DNA): TGCAGTGCTATATCCAGCGGGAGGGCCTACGAGCAGTACTTC.

Many counts were recorded for this clonotype. The chain couples TRBV20-1 to TRBJ2-4, with TRBD1 identical over 9 bases. Trimming took 1 base from V and 7 from J; bases not matched to a gene: 11. The CDR3 runs 16 residues. Germline loops: CDR1 DFQATT, CDR2 SNEGSKA (reference sequence). The CDR3 DNA reads TGCAGTGCTAGAGCCTATGGACAGGGGAATATGAACATTCAGTACTTC. It translates to CSARAYGQGNMNIQYF.

This clonotype was observed many times. The genes are TRBV11-2 and TRBJ2-3; 7 bases are shared with TRBD2. V shed 5 bases and J 4 bases; nucleotides not matched to a gene: 9. The germline V gene encodes CDR1 SGHAT and CDR2 FQNNGV. CDR3 size: 15 residues. The CDR3 loop reads CASSLAAATADTQYF. The DNA of the CDR3 is TGTGCCAGCAGCCTAGCGGCCGCGACGGCAGATACGCAGTATTTT.

The CDR3: CASSPGIVPSTDTQYF. CDR3 in DNA: TGTGCCAGCTCACCCGGCATTGTCCCCTCCACAGATACGCAGTATTTT. The chain is built from TRBV18 and TRBJ2-3; D remains unclear. CDR3 length: 16 residues. Looked up from germline, CDR1 is KGHSH and CDR2 is LQKENI. With 3 bases removed from V and 2 bases from J, the gap between germline ends came to 15 bases.

A few counts support this clonotype. This chain connects TRBV12-3 or TRBV12-4 to TRBJ2-2, with D unclear. V was shortened by 3 bases and J by 3 bases, with 11 bases between the two germline ends. The CDR3 extends over 15 amino acids. The CDR3 DNA sequence: TGTGCCAGCAGTTTGAGCGACTCTTACACCGGGGAGCTGTTTTTT. Translating gives CASSLSDSYTGELFF.

This clonotype has a count of ten or more. The chain recombines TRBV6-1 with TRBJ1-1, with a weak D call TRBD1 (6 bases). With 6 bases removed from V and 0 bases from J, the gap between germline ends came to 23 bases. The CDR3 length is 18 residues. In germline, CDR1 is MNHNS, CDR2 SASEGT. CDR3 bases: TGTGCCAGCAGCCACCCCCCCGGGACACGCAGACTGAACACTGAAGCTTTCTTT. This gives the protein CASSHPPGTRRLNTEAFF.

This clonotype was observed many times. The chain recombines TRBV12-3 or TRBV12-4 with TRBJ2-1, with a weak D call TRBD2 (5 bases). V dropped 1 base and J dropped 5 bases, with 12 bases sitting between them. CDR3 length: 15 residues. The CDR3 nucleotides are TGTGCCAGCAGTTTAGTCCGACGGGGAAACAATGAGCAGTTCTTC. Residues: CASSLVRRGNNEQFF.

This clonotype came up many times. The chain couples TRBV12-3 or TRBV12-4 to TRBJ2-3; 11 bases are a match to TRBD1. Losses at the gene ends were 3 bases for V and 4 bases for J; bases not matched to a gene: 3. This CDR3 contains 15 residues. The CDR3 loop reads CASSFGTGGSDTQYF. The DNA for the CDR3 is TGTGCCAGCAGTTTCGGGACAGGGGGATCAGATACGCAGTATTTT.

On this clonotype: At one boundary the junction diverges from the germline segment, which might be a read error. The chain employs TRBV30 and TRBJ2-2, with D tentatively TRBD2 (5 bases). Germline-derived CDR1 and CDR2 are GTSNPN and SVGIG (reference sequence). This CDR3 contains 13 residues. Here the CDR3 reads CAWRPLDTGELFF. The CDR3 DNA sequence: TGCGCCTGGAGGCCACTAGACACCGGGGAGCTGTTTTTT.

The chain couples TRBV7-6 to TRBJ1-4; D might be TRBD1 (6 bases). Per germline, CDR1 SGHVS and CDR2 FNYEAQ. The CDR3 consists of 16 residues. Trimming pared 3 bases from V and 8 bases from J, leaving 19 bases between. The CDR3 sequence: CASSFPYSGDKEKLFF. CDR3 DNA sequence: TGTGCCAGCAGCTTCCCCTACTCAGGGGACAAAGAAAAACTGTTTTTT.

Many counts were recorded for this clonotype. In DNA form, the CDR3 reads TGTGCCAGCAATCAGGGGTGGGGTAATTCACCCCTCCACTTT. It yields the protein CASNQGWGNSPLHF. The rearrangement links TRBV25-1 to TRBJ1-6; D is perhaps TRBD1 (6 bases). This CDR3 region has 14 residues. V shed 7 bases and J shed 6 bases, with 13 bases lying between them. The germline CDR1 and CDR2 sequences are MGHDK and SYGVNS.

The CDR3 DNA sequence: TGTGCCAGCAGTGAGGCGGGGGTAGGGGGGGCCAACGTCCTGACTTTC. It yields the protein CASSEAGVGGANVLTF. This chain joins TRBV2 and TRBJ2-6; 7 positions agree with TRBD2. Germline CDR1 is SNHLY and CDR2 is FYNNEI. V shed 3 bases and J 4 bases; nucleotides not matched to a gene: 6. This CDR3 spans 16 amino acids.

This clonotype was detected many times. The rearrangement uses TRBV6-1 and TRBJ2-5, with 8 bases lining up with TRBD2. The CDR3 is made up of 14 amino acids. Losses at the gene ends were 6 bases for V and 5 bases for J; bases not matched to a gene: 8. Germline V gene lookup returns CDR1 MNHNS and CDR2 SASEGT. The CDR3 spells CASSPGGSWETQYF. The CDR3 nucleotides read TGTGCCAGCAGCCCGGGAGGGTCCTGGGAGACCCAGTACTTC.

This clonotype was picked up many times. The genes are TRBV20-1 and TRBJ2-1; 13 positions match TRBD2. Germline CDR1 DFQATT, CDR2 SNEGSKA (reference sequence). This CDR3 has 16 amino acids. The trim removed 7 bases at V and 6 bases at J, leaving 12 bases unmatched. CDR3 DNA: TGCAGTGAAAAGTCTTTTCGGACTAGCGGGAGCAATGAGCAGTTCTTC. It specifies CSEKSFRTSGSNEQFF.

The sample holds many counts of this clonotype. The V gene is TRBV11-3, the J gene TRBJ2-3; 9 bases match TRBD1. Germline V lookup: CDR1 SGHNT, CDR2 YENEEA. J was trimmed by 8 bases and V by 5 bases; bases with no gene match: 5. The CDR3 spans 13 residues. The CDR3 coding sequence is TGTGCCAGCAGCCAGGGGGACAGGGCTACGCAGTATTTT. This codes for CASSQGDRATQYF.

V gene TRBV5-4 combines with J gene TRBJ2-3, with TRBD1 matching 11 bases. This CDR3 is 16 amino acids long. Germline V gene lookup returns CDR1 SGHNT and CDR2 YYREEE (reference sequence). Trimming cost V 4 bases and J 8 bases; bases outside gene matches: 12. DNA of the CDR3: TGTGCCAGCAGCGGCGGGACAGGGGGGGAATTTGGTACGCAGTATTTT. Protein product: CASSGGTGGEFGTQYF.

The sample holds many counts of this clonotype. The V gene is TRBV28, the J gene TRBJ2-7, with 10 bases aligning to TRBD2. CDR1 is MDHEN and CDR2 is SYDVKM in the germline V gene. The CDR3 is 15 amino acids. V gave up 7 bases and J gave up 4 bases; unmatched junction bases: 10. The CDR3: CASKGPGLATYEQYF. The CDR3 DNA reads TGTGCCAGCAAAGGACCGGGACTAGCGACTTACGAGCAGTACTTC.

Ten or more counts support this clonotype. This chain connects TRBV3-1 to TRBJ1-1, with TRBD1 as a possible D gene (5 bases). The germline gives CDR1 LGHDT, CDR2 YNNKEL (reference sequence). The length of the CDR3 is 14 residues. Deletions cut 1 base from V and 0 bases from J, with 6 bases between. CDR3: CASSQGQMNTEAFF. CDR3 coding DNA: TGTGCCAGCAGCCAAGGACAGATGAACACTGAAGCTTTCTTT. The full variable domain, its missing parts supplied by reference TRBV3-1 and TRBJ1-1, is DTAVSQTPKYLVTQMGNDKSIKCEQNLGHDTMYWYKQDSKKFLKIMFSYNNKELIINETVPNRFSPKSPDKAHLNLHINSLELGDSAVYFCASSQGQMNTEAFFGQGTRLTVV.